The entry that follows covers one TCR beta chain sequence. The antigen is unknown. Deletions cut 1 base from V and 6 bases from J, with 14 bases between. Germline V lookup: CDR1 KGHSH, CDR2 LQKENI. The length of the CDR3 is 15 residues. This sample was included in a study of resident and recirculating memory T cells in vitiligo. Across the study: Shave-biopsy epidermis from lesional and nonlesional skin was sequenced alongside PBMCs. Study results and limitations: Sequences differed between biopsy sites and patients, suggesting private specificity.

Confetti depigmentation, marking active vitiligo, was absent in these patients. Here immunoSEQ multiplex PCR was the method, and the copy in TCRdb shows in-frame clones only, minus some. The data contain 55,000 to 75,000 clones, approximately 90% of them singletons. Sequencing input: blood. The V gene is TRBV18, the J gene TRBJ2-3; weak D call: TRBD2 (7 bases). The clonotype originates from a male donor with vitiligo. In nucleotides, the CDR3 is TGTGCCAGCTCACCACAGGCGGGGGCGGCCGATACGCAGTATTTT. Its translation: CASSPQAGAADTQYF.